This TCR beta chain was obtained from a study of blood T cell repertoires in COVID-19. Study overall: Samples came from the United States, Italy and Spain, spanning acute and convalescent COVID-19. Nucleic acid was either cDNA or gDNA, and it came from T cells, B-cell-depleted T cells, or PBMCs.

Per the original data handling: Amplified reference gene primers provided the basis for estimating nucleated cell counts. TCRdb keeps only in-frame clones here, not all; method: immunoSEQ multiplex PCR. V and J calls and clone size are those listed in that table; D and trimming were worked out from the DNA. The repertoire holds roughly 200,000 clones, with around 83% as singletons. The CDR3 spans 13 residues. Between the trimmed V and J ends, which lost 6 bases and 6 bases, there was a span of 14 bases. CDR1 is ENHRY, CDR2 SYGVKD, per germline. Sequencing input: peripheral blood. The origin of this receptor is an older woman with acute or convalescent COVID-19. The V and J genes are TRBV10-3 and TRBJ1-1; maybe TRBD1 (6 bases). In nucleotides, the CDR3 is TGTGCCATCAGCGCTACAGGGATCGCTGAAGCTTTCTTT. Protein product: CAISATGIAEAFF.